This is a list of T cell receptor beta chains from one sample in a study of shared clonotypes between healthy human individuals. Only in-frame clones appear in the TCRdb table, and some are missing; sequencing was by immunoSEQ multiplex PCR. In the table there are about a million clones, roughly 77% of which are singletons. The source material was memory CD4+ T cells from PBMCs. The source of these receptors is a man aged 18 to 29 in good health. Some clones in this sample may be carry-over from other donors' samples. Both conserved end residues are part of each CDR3. The order of the fields is J gene, D gene, V gene, clone size, CDR3 DNA, CDR3 protein. A D gene is named only where the DNA matches it firmly. Not all rows give a size; the values are once, few, many and, for expanded clones, a class.

TRBJ1-2 - TRBV4-1 - TGCGCCAGCAGCCAAGAACGAGGGCAGGGCTATGGCTACACCTTC CASSQERGQGYGYTF
TRBJ1-4 TRBD1 TRBV6-1 - TGTGCCAGCAGTGAAAAAGTATGGAAGGGACAGCCAGAAAAACTGTTTTTT CASSEKVWKGQPEKLFF
TRBJ1-2 - TRBV14 once TGTGCCAGCAGCCTCCCGGGTGCGGGCTATGGCTACACCTTC CASSLPGAGYGYTF
TRBJ2-2 - TRBV18 - TGTGCCAGCTCACTCGCTATAGCATCGGTCACCGGGGAGCTGTTTTTT CASSLAIASVTGELFF
TRBJ2-7 - TRBV18 - TGTGCCAGCTCACCTACCGGGACTCCGGGAGAGCGGCAGTACTTC CASSPTGTPGERQYF
TRBJ2-3 TRBD1 TRBV6-4 - TGTGCCAGCAGCGAGACAGGGGGCTTGACGCAGTATTTT CASSETGGLTQYF
TRBJ1-3 - TRBV4-2 - TGTGCCAGCAGCCAAGAAAGGACCTCTGGAAACACCATATATTTT CASSQERTSGNTIYF
TRBJ2-2 TRBD1 TRBV5-7 - TGTGCCAGCAGCCCCACGTACAGGGGGCAAGTGAGGAACACCGGGGAGCTGTTTTTT CASSPTYRGQVRNTGELFF
TRBJ2-7 TRBD2 TRBV2 - TGTGCCAGCCTCGGACTAGCGGGAGCCAGGGCCTACGAGCAGTACTTC CASLGLAGARAYEQYF
TRBJ2-3 TRBD2 TRBV2 - TGTGCCAGCAGTCCCGGCCTAGCGGGAGGACTAGATACGCAGTATTTT CASSPGLAGGLDTQYF
TRBJ1-4 - TRBV4-1 - TGCGCCAGCAGCCAAGATTTCCCGCCCCTTAATGAAAAACTGTTTTTT CASSQDFPPLNEKLFF
TRBJ1-1 TRBD1 TRBV7-2 - TGTGCCAGCAGCGTACAGGGGGGGACTGAAGCTTTCTTT CASSVQGGTEAFF
TRBJ1-2 - TRBV19 many TGTGCCAGTAGGAACGAATGGCGTGGCTACACCTTC CASRNEWRGYTF
TRBJ2-3 - TRBV5-5 - TGTGCCAGCAGCTCGGGGACAATAATTTCCACAGATACGCAGTATTTT CASSSGTIISTDTQYF
TRBJ2-5 - TRBV29-1 - TGCAGCGTTGTTGATCCGGGCTTGAAGCAAGAGACCCAGTACTTC CSVVDPGLKQETQYF
TRBJ1-6 - TRBV7-2 - TGTGCCAGCAGCTCGAGGACCCATTCACCCCTCCACTTT CASSSRTHSPLHF
TRBJ1-5 - TRBV21-1 - TGTGCCAGCAGCAATAGTTGGGATCAGCCCCAGCATTTT CASSNSWDQPQHF
TRBJ1-2 TRBD1 TRBV6-5 - TGTGCCAGCAGTTCCAATCCGGGACAGGGGCGTCGCTACACCTTC CASSSNPGQGRRYTF
TRBJ1-2 - TRBV7-3 - TGTGCCAGCAGCTTAACGGGAGGGGCATACGCTAGTGGCTACACCTTC CASSLTGGAYASGYTF
TRBJ2-7 - TRBV6-1 - TGTGCCAGCAGTGAGGGGCCTAGCTCCTACGAGCAGTACTTC CASSEGPSSYEQYF
TRBJ1-1 - TRBV6-1 - TGTGCCAGCAAAGCCGGACAAGGAGTGGGTGAAGCTTTCTTT CASKAGQGVGEAFF
TRBJ1-3 TRBD1 TRBV10-3 - TGTGCCATCAGAAGTACCCCGGGACAGAGCTCTGGAAACACCATATATTTT CAIRSTPGQSSGNTIYF
TRBJ2-5 - TRBV7-2 - TGTGCCAGCAGTTCTGCACGACTAACATACTTC CASSSARLTYF
TRBJ1-5 - TRBV5-1 once TGCGCCAGCAGAGAAACGGGAAATAGCAATCAGCCCCAGCATTTT CASRETGNSNQPQHF
TRBJ1-1 - TRBV7-8 - TGTGCCAGCAGACTTAGGCCAACGAACACTGAAGCTTTCTTT CASRLRPTNTEAFF
TRBJ1-6 TRBD1 TRBV2 - TGTGCCAGTACCCCCGGGACAGATAATTCACCCCTCCACTTT CASTPGTDNSPLHF
TRBJ1-1 - TRBV7-6 - TGTGCCAGCAGCGGCGCCGCGGTACTAAACACTGAAGCTTTCTTT CASSGAAVLNTEAFF
TRBJ2-1 TRBD1 TRBV29-1 - TGCAGCGTACTCCGGGACAGGGGAGGCGGTGAGCAGTTCTTC CSVLRDRGGGEQFF
TRBJ2-7 TRBD2 TRBV11-1 - TGTGCCAGCAGCCCAACATTAGCGGGAGGTTCCTACGAGCAGTACTTC CASSPTLAGGSYEQYF
TRBJ1-2 - TRBV5-4 - TGTGCCAGCAGCTTCGACCCTTTCCGACAGGACTATGGCTACACCTTC CASSFDPFRQDYGYTF
TRBJ1-2 - TRBV9 - TGTGCCAGCAGCGTAGGTGGGGTAGGATCCTCGCTAGGCTATGGCTACACCTTC CASSVGGVGSSLGYGYTF
TRBJ2-7 - TRBV9 - TGTGCCAGCAGCGTAGTCCCCGGGAGTTCCTACGAGCAGTACTTC CASSVVPGSSYEQYF
TRBJ2-7 TRBD1 TRBV7-2 - TGTGCCAGCAGCAAGGACAGGGTGGGCAACGAGCAGTACTTC CASSKDRVGNEQYF
TRBJ2-1 - TRBV30 few TGTGCCTGGAGTGTACGAGGCTACAATGAGCAGTTCTTC CAWSVRGYNEQFF
TRBJ2-1 TRBD2 TRBV7-3 many TGTGCCAGCAGCCCCTACGGGACTACTCCCCCCAATGAGCAGTTCTTC CASSPYGTTPPNEQFF
TRBJ1-3 - TRBV4-2 - TGTGCCAGCAGCCAAGAAGGAAACTCTGGAAACACCATATATTTT CASSQEGNSGNTIYF
TRBJ1-1 TRBD1 TRBV5-6 few TGTGCCAGCAGCTGGGGACAGACCCAGGATTTTGAAGCTTTCTTT CASSWGQTQDFEAFF
TRBJ2-1 - TRBV11-2 - TGTGCCAGCAGCCGGGACACCAGGATTCCAAATGAGCAGTTCTTC CASSRDTRIPNEQFF
TRBJ1-5 - TRBV28 - TGTGCCAGCAGTTATTACCGGGCCATCAATCAGCCCCAGCATTTT CASSYYRAINQPQHF
TRBJ1-1 - TRBV5-6 - TGTGCCAGCAGCGAGCTCTATTCCCAGGGGGCTTTCTTT CASSELYSQGAFF